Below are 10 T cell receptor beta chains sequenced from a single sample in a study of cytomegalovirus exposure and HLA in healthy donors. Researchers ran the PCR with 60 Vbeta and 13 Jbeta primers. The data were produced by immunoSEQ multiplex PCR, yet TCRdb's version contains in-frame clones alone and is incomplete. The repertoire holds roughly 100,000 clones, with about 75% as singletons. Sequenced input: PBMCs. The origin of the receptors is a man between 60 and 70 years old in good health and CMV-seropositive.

The CDR3 DNA is TGTGCCAGCAACGCGGGGGGAACAGATACGCAGTATTTT. Its protein product is CASNAGGTDTQYF. The gene calls are TRBV14 and TRBJ2-3; 8 bases line up with TRBD2. This CDR3 spans 13 amino acids. The V and J ends lost 7 bases and 3 bases, in that order; junction bases with no gene match: 3. Germline V lookup: CDR1 SGHDN, CDR2 FVKESK.

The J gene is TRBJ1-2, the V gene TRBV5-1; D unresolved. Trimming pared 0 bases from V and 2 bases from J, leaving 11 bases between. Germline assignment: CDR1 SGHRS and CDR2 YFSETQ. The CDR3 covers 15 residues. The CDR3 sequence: CASSLEPAANYGYTF. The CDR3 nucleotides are TGCGCCAGCAGCTTGGAGCCCGCAGCGAACTATGGCTACACCTTC.

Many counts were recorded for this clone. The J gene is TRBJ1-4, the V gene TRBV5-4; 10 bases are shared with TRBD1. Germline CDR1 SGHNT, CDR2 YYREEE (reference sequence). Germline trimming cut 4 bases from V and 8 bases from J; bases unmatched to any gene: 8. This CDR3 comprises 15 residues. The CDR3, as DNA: TGTGCCAGCAGCATTCGACAGGGGGCGGCCGAAAAACTGTTTTTT. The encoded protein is CASSIRQGAAEKLFF.

Here the CDR3 reads CASSSQGYTGELFF. The CDR3 nucleotides read TGTGCCAGCAGTTCACAGGGTTACACCGGGGAGCTGTTTTTT. The chain recombines TRBV11-2 with TRBJ2-2; maybe TRBD1 (6 bases). The CDR3 has 14 amino acids. Between the trimmed V and J ends, which lost 6 bases and 3 bases, there was a span of 11 bases. Germline-derived CDR1 and CDR2 are SGHAT and FQNNGV.

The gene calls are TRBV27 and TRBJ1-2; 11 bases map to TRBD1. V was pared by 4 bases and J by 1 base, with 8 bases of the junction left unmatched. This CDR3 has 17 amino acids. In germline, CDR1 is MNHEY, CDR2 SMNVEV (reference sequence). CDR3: CASSSPGQGAFNYGYTF. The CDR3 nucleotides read TGTGCCAGCAGTTCACCCGGACAGGGGGCTTTTAACTATGGCTACACCTTC.

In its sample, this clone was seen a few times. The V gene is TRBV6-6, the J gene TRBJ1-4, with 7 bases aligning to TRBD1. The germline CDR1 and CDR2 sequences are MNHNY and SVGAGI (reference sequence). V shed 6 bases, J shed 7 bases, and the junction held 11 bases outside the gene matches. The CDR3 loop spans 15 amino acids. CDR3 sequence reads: CASSPTGTASEKLFF. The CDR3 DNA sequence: TGTGCCAGCAGCCCAACGGGGACAGCTAGTGAAAAACTGTTTTTT.

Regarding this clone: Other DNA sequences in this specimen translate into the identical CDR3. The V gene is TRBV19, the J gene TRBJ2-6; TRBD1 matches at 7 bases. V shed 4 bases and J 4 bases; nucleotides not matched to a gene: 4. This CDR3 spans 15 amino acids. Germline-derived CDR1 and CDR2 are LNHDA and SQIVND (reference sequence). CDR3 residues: CASSNTGVGANVLTF. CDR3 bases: TGTGCCAGTAGTAACACAGGGGTGGGGGCCAACGTCCTGACTTTC.

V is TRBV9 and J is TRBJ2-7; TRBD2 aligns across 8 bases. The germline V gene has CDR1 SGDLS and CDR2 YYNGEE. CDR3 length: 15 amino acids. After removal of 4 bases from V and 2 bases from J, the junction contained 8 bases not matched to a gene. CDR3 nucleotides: TGTGCCAGCAGCCCTCGCGGGGGGCAGCCCTACGAGCAGTACTTC. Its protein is CASSPRGGQPYEQYF.

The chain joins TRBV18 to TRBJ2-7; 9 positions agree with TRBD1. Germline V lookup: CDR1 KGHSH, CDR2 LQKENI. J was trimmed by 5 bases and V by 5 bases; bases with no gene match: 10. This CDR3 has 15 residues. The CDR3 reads CASSGQPGQGNEQYF. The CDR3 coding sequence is TGTGCCAGCTCAGGACAACCGGGACAGGGTAACGAGCAGTACTTC.

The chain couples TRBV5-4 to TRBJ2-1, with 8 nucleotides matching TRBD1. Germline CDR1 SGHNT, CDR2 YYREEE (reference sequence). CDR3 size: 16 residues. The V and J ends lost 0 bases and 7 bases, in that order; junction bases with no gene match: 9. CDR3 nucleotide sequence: TGTGCCAGCAGCTTGGATCCAGGGGGCATGTTAAATGAGCAGTTCTTC. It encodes CASSLDPGGMLNEQFF.